One sample yielded the 22 T cell receptor beta chains listed below, sequenced in a study of PD-1 blockade in classical Hodgkin lymphoma. TCRdb's table, derived via immunoSEQ multiplex PCR, lists solely in-frame clones and lacks some. The sample has more than 70,000 clones, about nine tenths seen once. Each and every patient relapsed after autologous stem cell transplantation, and patients got differing brentuximab vedotin exposure. The sequencing used peripheral blood mononuclear cells (PBMCs), collected before the second cycle of nivolumab. These receptors were taken from a human donor with classical Hodgkin lymphoma.

In its sample, this clone was seen once. The chain combines TRBV30 with TRBJ2-3, with D possibly TRBD1 on 5 matching bases. V shed 2 bases and J shed 5 bases, with 8 bases lying between them. The V gene's germline CDR1 is GTSNPN and CDR2 SVGIG (reference sequence). The CDR3 has 12 amino acids. DNA for the CDR3: TGTGCCTGGAGTCCAGGGATAGATACGCAGTATTTT. It is translated as CAWSPGIDTQYF.

The chain has TRBV7-3 and TRBJ2-5, with D perhaps TRBD2 (5 bases). V was shortened by 5 bases and J by 4 bases, with 8 bases between the two germline ends. CDR3 length equals 12 residues. Germline loops: CDR1 SGHTA, CDR2 FQGTGA. The CDR3 sequence: CASSPEGETQYF. The CDR3 DNA sequence: TGTGCCAGCAGCCCAGAGGGAGAGACCCAGTACTTC.

The chain uses TRBV5-4 and TRBJ1-4; a possible D gene is TRBD1 (6 bases). The V end was cut by 4 bases, the J end by 1 base, with 11 bases between. The CDR3 has 15 amino acids. The germline CDR1 and CDR2 sequences are SGHNT and YYREEE (reference sequence). Here the CDR3 reads CASSIRQETNEKLFF. The CDR3 DNA sequence: TGTGCCAGCAGCATACGACAGGAAACTAATGAAAAACTGTTTTTT. The full variable domain, rest sourced from reference TRBV5-4 and TRBJ1-4, is ETGVTQSPTHLIKTRGQQVTLRCSSQSGHNTVSWYQQALGQGPQFIFQYYREEENGRGNFPPRFSGLQFPNYSSELNVNALELDDSALYLCASSIRQETNEKLFFGSGTQLSVL.

The chain combines TRBV19 with TRBJ2-5, with 12 nucleotides matching TRBD2. V lost 1 base and J lost 5; bases outside the gene matches: 2. CDR1 and CDR2 (germline): LNHDA, SQIVND (reference sequence). CDR3 length: 15 amino acids. The CDR3 here is CASSIAGLAGETQYF. CDR3 nucleotides: TGTGCCAGTAGTATAGCTGGACTAGCGGGGGAGACCCAGTACTTC.

This rearrangement joins TRBV25-1 to TRBJ2-5, with TRBD1 matching over 7 bases. Unmatched junction bases numbered 14, after V lost 6 bases and J lost 4 bases. This CDR3 contains 16 residues. Germline V CDR1 and CDR2: MGHDK, SYGVNS. The CDR3 region is CASRGAPGQMGETQYF. The DNA of the CDR3 is TGTGCCAGCAGAGGGGCCCCGGGACAGATGGGAGAGACCCAGTACTTC.

This clone was observed once. This chain uses TRBV5-4 with TRBJ2-4; 12 bases fit TRBD2. Germline V gives CDR1 SGHNT, CDR2 YYREEE (reference sequence). V lost 3 bases, J lost 7 bases, and 5 bases stayed unmatched. The CDR3 spans 15 residues. The CDR3 spells CASSWTSGTRNIQYF. CDR3 nucleotides: TGTGCCAGCAGCTGGACTAGCGGGACGAGGAACATTCAGTACTTC.

This CDR3 is CASSSPGGHYNEQFF. The CDR3 DNA follows: TGTGCCAGCAGTTCCCCTGGGGGGCACTACAATGAGCAGTTCTTC. The gene calls are TRBV6-5 and TRBJ2-1, with D possibly being TRBD1 or TRBD2 (6 bases each). From germline, CDR1 is MNHEY and CDR2 SVGAGI. V lost 4 bases, J lost 3 bases, and 13 bases lay in between. CDR3 length: 15 residues.

The gene calls are TRBV6-6 and TRBJ2-7, with TRBD1 matching over 7 bases. V shed 0 bases, J shed 3 bases, and the junction held 5 bases outside the gene matches. This CDR3 comprises 15 residues. Germline CDR1 is MNHNY and CDR2 is SVGAGI (reference sequence). CDR3 nucleotide sequence: TGTGCCAGCAGTTACTCCGAGACAGGGAACTACGAGCAGTACTTC. This sequence encodes CASSYSETGNYEQYF.

This sequence joins TRBV7-2 and TRBJ2-7, with D perhaps matching TRBD1 (5 bases). CDR3 length: 16 amino acids. The germline V gene encodes CDR1 SGHTA and CDR2 FQGNSA. Trimming shortened V by 1 base and J by 2 bases, and 15 bases separated the two germline ends. Here the CDR3 reads CASSLEPRAKAYEQYF. DNA for the CDR3: TGTGCCAGCAGCTTAGAACCCAGGGCAAAGGCCTACGAGCAGTACTTC.

This CDR3 reads CASSAAVGSYEQYF. CDR3 nucleotide sequence: TGTGCCAGCAGCGCTGCGGTGGGCTCCTACGAGCAGTACTTC. The chain carries TRBV9 and TRBJ2-7; D is ambiguous. This CDR3 is built from 14 residues. From germline, CDR1 is SGDLS and CDR2 YYNGEE. V was cut by 3 bases and J by 0 bases, with 10 bases left in between.

This clone has only one observation. The V and J genes are TRBV11-2 and TRBJ2-1; weak D call: TRBD2 (6 bases). The length of the CDR3 is 15 residues. Germline CDR1 and CDR2: SGHAT and FQNNGV. Trimming took 1 base from V and 7 from J, leaving 14 bases between them. CDR3: CASSLGIGRTNEQFF. The CDR3 bases are TGTGCCAGCAGCTTAGGAATAGGGAGGACAAATGAGCAGTTCTTC.

The genes are TRBV6-5 and TRBJ2-1; no reliable D call. The CDR3 has 16 residues. The V end was cut by 2 bases, the J end by 8 bases, with 19 bases between. CDR1 is MNHEY, CDR2 SVGAGI, per germline. The CDR3 protein is CASSYITNFAFDEQFF. DNA of the CDR3: TGTGCCAGCAGTTACATAACAAATTTCGCCTTTGATGAGCAGTTCTTC.

V is TRBV4-1 and J is TRBJ1-2; perhaps TRBD1 as D (6 bases). Germline V CDR1 and CDR2: MGHRA, YSYEKL. The CDR3 is 16 residues long. V lost 0 bases to trimming and J lost 4 bases, with 15 bases between them. CDR3 sequence reads: CASSQDLAGGFYGYTF. The CDR3 DNA reads as TGCGCCAGCAGCCAAGATCTCGCCGGGGGCTTCTATGGCTACACCTTC.

The chain recombines TRBV6-5 with TRBJ2-7; the match to TRBD1 covers 10 bases. Unmatched junction bases numbered 9, after V lost 5 bases and J lost 5 bases. This CDR3 is built from 15 residues. The germline V gene has CDR1 MNHEY and CDR2 SVGAGI. The CDR3 spells CASSPGTGARDEQYF. The DNA for the CDR3 is TGTGCCAGCAGTCCAGGGACAGGGGCCCGGGACGAGCAGTACTTC.

V usage is TRBV6-1 and J usage is TRBJ2-1; D uncertain. Germline values: CDR1 MNHNS, CDR2 SASEGT. The CDR3 extends over 15 amino acids. Deletions cut 3 bases from V and 8 bases from J, with 17 bases between. CDR3 nucleotide sequence: TGTGCCAGCAGTGATCCCCCGACCCCCACACATGAGCAGTTCTTC. Its protein product is CASSDPPTPTHEQFF.

This chain connects TRBV5-1 to TRBJ2-7; TRBD1 might be the D (6 bases). Germline loops: CDR1 SGHRS, CDR2 YFSETQ. The CDR3 totals 15 residues. Trimming shortened V by 0 bases and J by 2 bases, and 12 bases separated the two germline ends. CDR3 sequence (DNA): TGCGCCAGCAGCTTGGCCTGGACAGACCCCTACGAGCAGTACTTC. The encoded protein is CASSLAWTDPYEQYF.

This chain connects TRBV5-4 to TRBJ1-1, with 8 bases identical to TRBD1. This CDR3 region has 17 residues. V gave up 4 bases and J gave up 2 bases; unmatched junction bases: 13. CDR1 and CDR2 from the germline V gene are SGHNT and YYREEE (reference sequence). CDR3 region: CASSPSQGARSNTEAFF. The CDR3 DNA reads as TGTGCCAGCAGCCCGTCTCAGGGGGCTAGGAGTAACACTGAAGCTTTCTTT.

This CDR3 reads CAWRSYNEQFF. The CDR3 DNA reads TGTGCCTGGAGGAGTTACAATGAGCAGTTCTTC. The genes are TRBV30 and TRBJ2-1; no firm D call. Trimming took off 3 bases at V and 4 bases at J, with 4 bases between the two ends. Germline loops: CDR1 GTSNPN, CDR2 SVGIG (reference sequence). The CDR3 covers 11 residues.

The CDR3 region has the DNA TGCGCCAGCAGCCTAAGGGTAGGAACAGGGGGCCTCTACGAGCAGTACTTC. This gives the protein CASSLRVGTGGLYEQYF. The chain recombines TRBV23-1 with TRBJ2-7, with 9 nucleotides matching TRBD1. TRBV23-1 is placed among ORFs of uncertain function. The CDR3 consists of 17 residues. After removal of 6 bases from V and 3 bases from J, the junction contained 15 bases not matched to a gene.

The chain is built from TRBV30 and TRBJ2-7; possibly TRBD1 for D (6 bases). This CDR3 region has 14 residues. V was pared by 1 base and J by 3 bases, with 13 bases between. The germline gives CDR1 GTSNPN, CDR2 SVGIG (reference sequence). The CDR3, as DNA: TGTGCCTGGAGTGGCACAGGGTCTCTCTACGAGCAGTACTTC. This gives the protein CAWSGTGSLYEQYF.

V gene TRBV2 combines with J gene TRBJ1-1; tentatively, D is TRBD1 (5 bases). Trimming removed 3 bases at V and 2 bases at J, with 10 bases between. Germline loops: CDR1 SNHLY, CDR2 FYNNEI. The CDR3 runs to 14 residues. CDR3 region: CASSDGGFNTEAFF. The CDR3, as DNA: TGTGCCAGCAGTGATGGGGGTTTTAACACTGAAGCTTTCTTT.

The chain is built from TRBV6-1 and TRBJ1-4; maybe TRBD1 (5 bases). The V and J ends lost 4 bases and 8 bases respectively, with 11 bases between them. The CDR3 loop spans 13 amino acids. From germline, CDR1 is MNHNS and CDR2 SASEGT. CDR3 residues: CASSVDKGEKLFF. CDR3 DNA sequence: TGTGCCAGCAGTGTCGACAAGGGGGAAAAACTGTTTTTT.